This T cell receptor (beta chain) appears in the sequencing data of a study of CD8 T cells in Susac syndrome. Findings and caveats of the study: Only a relatively small number of individuals were included in the TCR sequencing and HLA analysis.

RNA was extracted with the RNeasy kit, and a quantity of about 0.5 to 1 ug was reverse transcribed using random hexamers. TCR beta CDR3 was amplified by immunoSEQ multiplex PCR. This amplification extended across 54 Vbeta and 13 Jbeta segments. MiXCR, applied by TCRdb to the immunoSEQ multiplex PCR reads, yields one record per CDR3 protein. The sample carries 20,000 to 25,000 distinct CDR3 sequences, about 92% recorded once. As for this clonotype: Its antigen is still unknown.

The V end lost 2 bases, the J end lost 1 base, and 24 bases lay between the germline ends. Germline CDR1 LGHDT, CDR2 YNNKEL (reference sequence). This CDR3 is built from 19 residues. The study sequenced TCR beta in blood CD8+ and CD4+ T cells. TEMRA cells underwent FACS enrichment and CD8+ and CD4+ T cells underwent negative isolation. The chain carries TRBV3-1 and TRBJ2-7; the D gene is possibly TRBD2 (5 bases). The sequence derives from a human donor in good health. The sequenced material came from CD8+ T cells from PBMCs. The CDR3 here is CASSQNVISSQLSSYEQYF. CDR3 sequence (DNA): TGTGCCAGCAGCCAAAACGTTATATCTAGCCAACTTTCTTCCTACGAGCAGTACTTC.